The 4 T cell receptor beta chains listed next were all sequenced from one sample in a study of T cells in women clearing cervical HPV infection. Libraries were prepared by immunoSEQ multiplex PCR; TCRdb keeps only in-frame clonotypes and omits some of them. In total, the table holds roughly 30,000 clones. Material for sequencing was blood buffy coat. The receptors were sampled from a woman between 18 and 75 years old with a cervical HPV16 infection that either progressed to CIN3+ or cleared (not recorded which).

Turning to this clone: With the read ending 3 residues before the CDR3 end, the germline J gene is used to fill in that end. The chain couples TRBV20-1 to TRBJ2-1; D possibly corresponds to TRBD1 (6 bases). Trimming took off 6 bases at V and 6 bases at J, with 12 bases between the two ends. Germline V gives CDR1 DFQATT, CDR2 SNEGSKA (reference sequence). The CDR3 is 12 amino acids. The covered CDR3 bases are TGCAGTGCCCCAAGAGGGGGCAATGAG. It specifies CSAPRGGNE. The full-length CDR3 reads as CSAPRGGNEQFF.

With respect to this clone: The read terminates 3 residues before the CDR3 end, so the remaining end is supplied by the germline J gene. The genes are TRBV20-1 and TRBJ2-3, with TRBD1 identical over 8 bases. The length of the CDR3 is 14 residues. Losses at the gene ends were 5 bases for V and 3 bases for J; bases not matched to a gene: 7. The germline V gene encodes CDR1 DFQATT and CDR2 SNEGSKA (reference sequence). The DNA read from the CDR3 is TGCAGTGCTGCCGCCAGGGGGCAGACAGATACG. Amino acids: CSAAARGQTDT. The whole CDR3 sequence is CSAAARGQTDTQYF.

As regards this clone: The read finishes 3 residues shy of the CDR3 end, and the germline J gene is used to complete it. The chain uses TRBV20-1 and TRBJ2-4, with TRBD2 matching over 10 bases. This CDR3 comprises 13 residues. The germline V gene encodes CDR1 DFQATT and CDR2 SNEGSKA (reference sequence). Incomplete CDR3 DNA: TGCAGTGCTAGACCTCTAGCGGGAGTATAT. Protein: CSARPLAGVY. The CDR3 in full is CSARPLAGVYQYF.

About this clone: The read terminates 3 residues ahead of where the CDR3 ends, so the germline J gene completes it. The rearrangement links TRBV10-2 to TRBJ2-2; 8 bases fit TRBD2. J gave up 4 bases and V 3 bases, and 13 bases lay outside the gene matches. Germline CDR1 and CDR2: WSHSY and SAAADI. The CDR3 sequence is 18 residues long. CDR3 in amino acids: CASSDQAGALEGTGELFF. CDR3 bases read: TGCGCCAGCAGTGATCAAGCGGGAGCCCTCGAGGGCACCGGGGAG.